Listed below are T cell receptor beta chains from one sample, sequenced in a study of shared clonotypes between healthy human individuals. The data were produced by immunoSEQ multiplex PCR, yet TCRdb's version contains in-frame clones alone and is incomplete. The table has 490,000 or so clones, less than 80% seen once. Sequenced: PBMCs. The receptors come from a woman aged 35 to 49 in good health. Some clones in this sample may be carry-over from other donors' samples. Both conserved end residues are part of each CDR3. The D gene is left open where the match is weak. Clone size appears in some rows only: once, few, many, or a class for an expanded clone.

TRBJ2-3 | TRBD1 | TRBV5-1 | - | CASSLWGQGGTDTQYF | TGCGCCAGCAGCTTGTGGGGGCAGGGGGGCACAGATACGCAGTATTTT
TRBJ2-7 | - | TRBV7-8 | - | CASSISDNYEQYF | TGTGCCAGCAGCATCTCGGACAACTACGAGCAGTACTTC
TRBJ1-1 | - | TRBV29-1 | - | CSVRIKGETEAFF | TGCAGCGTTCGCATAAAAGGAGAAACTGAAGCTTTCTTT
TRBJ2-7 | TRBD1 | TRBV18 | - | CASSSRPTGITYEQYF | TGTGCCAGCTCATCTCGACCGACAGGGATCACCTACGAGCAGTACTTC
TRBJ2-1 | TRBD2 | TRBV11-3 | few | CASSYRASGRDSEQFF | TGTGCCAGCAGCTATCGGGCTAGCGGGAGAGATAGTGAGCAGTTCTTC
TRBJ2-7 | - | TRBV27 | few | CATSEASSPYEQYF | TGTGCCACCTCTGAGGCTAGTTCCCCCTACGAGCAGTACTTC
TRBJ2-3 | - | TRBV5-1 | - | CASSLPVGGIGDTQYF | TGCGCCAGCAGCCTCCCGGTGGGGGGAATTGGAGATACGCAGTATTTT
TRBJ1-1 | TRBD1 | TRBV27 | - | CASRGQANTEAFF | TGTGCCAGCAGGGGACAGGCGAACACTGAAGCTTTCTTT
TRBJ2-1 | TRBD2 | TRBV5-6 | - | CASSLSGRYYNEQFF | TGTGCCAGCAGCTTAAGCGGGAGGTATTACAATGAGCAGTTCTTC
TRBJ2-7 | - | TRBV5-1 | - | CASSPTVQASYEQYF | TGCGCCAGCAGCCCCACCGTCCAGGCTTCCTACGAGCAGTACTTC
TRBJ2-7 | - | TRBV7-9 | - | CASSLVGAVEQYF | TGTGCCAGCAGCTTAGTGGGAGCCGTCGAGCAGTACTTC
TRBJ1-1 | - | TRBV19 | few | CASSIGMNTEAFF | TGTGCCAGTAGTATAGGAATGAACACTGAAGCTTTCTTT
TRBJ1-1 | - | TRBV18 | - | CASSPGRQVPTDTEAFF | TGTGCCAGCTCACCGGGGAGACAGGTCCCGACGGACACTGAAGCTTTCTTT
TRBJ2-1 | - | TRBV7-2 | - | CARTRPGASPYNEQFF | TGTGCCAGAACCCGGCCGGGGGCTAGCCCCTACAATGAGCAGTTCTTC
TRBJ1-6 | - | TRBV27 | few | CASRWSPGANSPLHF | TGTGCCAGCCGATGGAGCCCGGGGGCAAATTCACCCCTCCACTTT
TRBJ2-6 | TRBD2 | TRBV5-5 | - | CASSFGLAGVLSGANVLTF | TGTGCCAGCAGCTTCGGACTAGCGGGAGTCCTCTCTGGGGCCAACGTCCTGACTTTC
TRBJ2-1 | - | TRBV7-2 | - | CASNLAHNEQFF | TGTGCCAGCAACTTAGCCCACAATGAGCAGTTCTTC
TRBJ2-2 | TRBD2 | TRBV15 | - | CATSRDFSGRDYEELFF | TGTGCCACCAGCAGAGATTTTAGCGGGAGGGATTACGAGGAGCTGTTTTTT
TRBJ2-7 | - | TRBV28 | once | CASSQAEPPTYEQYF | TGTGCCAGCTCCCAGGCGGAACCCCCAACCTACGAGCAGTACTTC
TRBJ2-1 | - | TRBV7-9 | - | CASSLPDNEQFF | TGTGCCAGCAGCCTGCCGGATAATGAGCAGTTCTTC
TRBJ2-1 | TRBD2 | TRBV4-3 | - | CASSHDTSGGEQFF | TGCGCCAGCAGCCACGACACTAGCGGGGGAGAGCAGTTCTTC
TRBJ2-3 | TRBD2 | TRBV7-8 | few | CASSLELAGSFFVTDTQYF | TGTGCCAGCAGCTTAGAACTAGCGGGTAGCTTTTTCGTCACAGATACGCAGTATTTT
TRBJ2-7 | TRBD1 | TRBV6-1 | - | CASSEAAGGTSEQYF | TGTGCCAGCAGTGAAGCGGCAGGGGGCACCTCCGAGCAGTACTTC
TRBJ2-2 | TRBD2 | TRBV5-6 | - | CASSAGLAGDTGELFF | TGTGCCAGCAGCGCGGGACTAGCGGGAGATACCGGGGAGCTGTTTTTT
TRBJ1-4 | TRBD1 | TRBV9 | once | CASSDDPQGQLNEKLFF | TGTGCCAGCAGCGACGACCCCCAGGGACAGCTTAATGAAAAACTGTTTTTT
TRBJ2-2 | TRBD1 | TRBV5-4 | many | CASSLGFGTGSNTGELFF | TGTGCCAGCAGCTTGGGGTTCGGGACAGGATCGAACACCGGGGAGCTGTTTTTT
TRBJ2-7 | TRBD1 | TRBV29-1 | - | CSVDVRTGTGEQYF | TGCAGCGTTGACGTTCGGACAGGGACGGGGGAGCAGTACTTC
TRBJ1-5 | - | TRBV28 | few | CAAHRTNQPQHF | TGTGCCGCCCATCGAACCAATCAGCCCCAGCATTTT
TRBJ1-6 | - | TRBV7-6 | - | CASSYSVDNSPLHF | TGTGCCAGCAGCTACAGTGTGGATAATTCACCCCTCCACTTT
TRBJ2-3 | TRBD1 | TRBV5-1 | - | CASSLGSGTGSVDTQYF | TGCGCCAGCAGCTTAGGGTCCGGGACAGGGTCGGTAGATACGCAGTATTTT
TRBJ2-1 | TRBD2 | TRBV7-3 | - | CASSYLGLAGAGEQFF | TGTGCCAGCAGCTACTTGGGACTAGCGGGAGCGGGTGAGCAGTTCTTC
TRBJ2-2 | - | TRBV7-8 | few | CASSVLRASTGELFF | TGTGCCAGCAGCGTGCTCCGTGCCTCCACCGGGGAGCTGTTTTTT
TRBJ2-7 | - | TRBV6-5 | - | CASSYSGTGKSYEQYF | TGTGCCAGCAGTTACTCTGGTACAGGGAAGAGCTACGAGCAGTACTTC
TRBJ1-3 | - | TRBV7-9 | - | CASSAERNTIYF | TGTGCCAGCAGTGCCGAGCGAAACACCATATATTTT
TRBJ2-3 | - | TRBV15 | - | CATSRGTGTDTQYF | TGTGCCACCAGCAGAGGTACAGGCACAGATACGCAGTATTTT
TRBJ1-4 | TRBD1 | TRBV19 | - | CASSNYRGLNEKLFF | TGTGCCAGTAGCAATTACAGGGGGCTGAATGAAAAACTGTTTTTT
TRBJ2-3 | - | TRBV6-5 | - | CASRGTSTDTQYF | TGTGCCAGCAGGGGGACGAGCACAGATACGCAGTATTTT